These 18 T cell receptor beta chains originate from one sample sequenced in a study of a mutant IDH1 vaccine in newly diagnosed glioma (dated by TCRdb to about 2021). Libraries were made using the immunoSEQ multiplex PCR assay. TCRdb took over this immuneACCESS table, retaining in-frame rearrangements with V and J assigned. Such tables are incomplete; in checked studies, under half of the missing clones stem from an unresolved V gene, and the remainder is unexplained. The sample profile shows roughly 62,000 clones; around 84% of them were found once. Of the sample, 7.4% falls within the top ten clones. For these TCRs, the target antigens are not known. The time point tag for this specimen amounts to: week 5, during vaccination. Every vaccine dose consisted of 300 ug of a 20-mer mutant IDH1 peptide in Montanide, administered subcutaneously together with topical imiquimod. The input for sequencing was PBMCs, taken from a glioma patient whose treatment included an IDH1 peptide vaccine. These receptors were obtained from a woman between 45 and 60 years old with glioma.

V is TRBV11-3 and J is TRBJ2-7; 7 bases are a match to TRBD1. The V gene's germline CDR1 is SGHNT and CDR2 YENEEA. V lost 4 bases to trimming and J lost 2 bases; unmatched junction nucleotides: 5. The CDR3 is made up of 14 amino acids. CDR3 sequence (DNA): TGTGCCAGCAGCTCGGGACAGAGCCCCTACGAGCAGTACTTC. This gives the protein CASSSGQSPYEQYF.

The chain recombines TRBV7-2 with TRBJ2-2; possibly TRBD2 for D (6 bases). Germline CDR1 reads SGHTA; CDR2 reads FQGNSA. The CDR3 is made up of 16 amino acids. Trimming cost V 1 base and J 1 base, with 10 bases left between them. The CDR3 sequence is CASSLVGGWNTGELFF. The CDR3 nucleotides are TGTGCCAGCAGCTTAGTTGGGGGGTGGAACACCGGGGAGCTGTTTTTT. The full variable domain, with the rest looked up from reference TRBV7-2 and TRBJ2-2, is GAGVSQSPSNKVTEKGKDVELRCDPISGHTALYWYRQSLGQGLEFLIYFQGNSAPDKSGLPSDRFSAERTGGSVSTLTIQRTQQEDSAVYLCASSLVGGWNTGELFFGEGSRLTVL.

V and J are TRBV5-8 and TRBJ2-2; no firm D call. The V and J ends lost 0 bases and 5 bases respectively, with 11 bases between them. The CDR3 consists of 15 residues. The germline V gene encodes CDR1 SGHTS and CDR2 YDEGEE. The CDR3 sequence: CASSLVSGRTGELFF. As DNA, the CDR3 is TGTGCCAGCAGCTTGGTGTCCGGCCGTACCGGGGAGCTGTTTTTT.

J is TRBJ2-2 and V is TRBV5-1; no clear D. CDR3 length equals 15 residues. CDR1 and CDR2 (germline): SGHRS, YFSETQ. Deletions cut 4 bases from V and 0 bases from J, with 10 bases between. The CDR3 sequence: CASSPMEPNTGELFF. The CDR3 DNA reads TGCGCCAGCAGCCCGATGGAACCGAACACCGGGGAGCTGTTTTTT.

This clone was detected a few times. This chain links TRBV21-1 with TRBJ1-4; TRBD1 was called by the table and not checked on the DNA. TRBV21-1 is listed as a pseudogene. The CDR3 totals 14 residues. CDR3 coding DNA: TGTGCCAGCAGCGCGACAGGGGGTTTAGAAAAACTGTTTTTT. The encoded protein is CASSATGGLEKLFF.

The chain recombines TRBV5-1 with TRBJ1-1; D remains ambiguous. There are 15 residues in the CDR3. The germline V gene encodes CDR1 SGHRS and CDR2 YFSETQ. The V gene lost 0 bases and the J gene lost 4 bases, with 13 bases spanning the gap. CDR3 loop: CASSLVNRVGTEAFF. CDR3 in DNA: TGCGCCAGCAGCTTGGTTAATCGGGTCGGCACTGAAGCTTTCTTT.

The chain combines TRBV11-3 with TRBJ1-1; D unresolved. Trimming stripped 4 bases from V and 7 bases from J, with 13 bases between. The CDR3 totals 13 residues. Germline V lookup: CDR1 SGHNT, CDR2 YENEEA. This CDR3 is CASSSRFPVEAFF. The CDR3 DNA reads TGTGCCAGCAGCTCACGTTTTCCTGTTGAAGCTTTCTTT.

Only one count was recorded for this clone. The CDR3 here is CASSLNKIYGYTF. CDR3 in DNA: TGTGCCAGCAGTTTAAACAAAATTTATGGCTACACCTTC. The chain links TRBV27 to TRBJ1-2; D not certain. The CDR3 extends over 13 amino acids. CDR1 MNHEY and CDR2 SMNVEV come from the germline V gene (reference sequence). V gave up 2 bases and J gave up 5 bases, with 9 bases separating them.

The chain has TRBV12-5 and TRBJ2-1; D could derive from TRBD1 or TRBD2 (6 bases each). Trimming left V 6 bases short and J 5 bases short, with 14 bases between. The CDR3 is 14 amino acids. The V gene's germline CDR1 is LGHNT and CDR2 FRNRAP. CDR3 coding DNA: TGTGCTAGTGGACAGGGACTCTTTAACAATGAGCAGTTCTTC. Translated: CASGQGLFNNEQFF.

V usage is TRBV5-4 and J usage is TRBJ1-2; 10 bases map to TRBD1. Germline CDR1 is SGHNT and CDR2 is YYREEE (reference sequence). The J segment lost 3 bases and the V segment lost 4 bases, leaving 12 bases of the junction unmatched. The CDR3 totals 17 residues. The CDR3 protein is CASSISGTGARYYGYTF. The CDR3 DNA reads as TGTGCCAGCAGCATTTCCGGGACAGGGGCGAGATACTATGGCTACACCTTC.

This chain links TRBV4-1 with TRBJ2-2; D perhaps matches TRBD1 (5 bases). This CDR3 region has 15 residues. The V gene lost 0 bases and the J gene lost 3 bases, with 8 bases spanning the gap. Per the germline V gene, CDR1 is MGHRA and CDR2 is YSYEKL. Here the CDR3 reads CASSQDSGYTGELFF. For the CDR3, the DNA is TGCGCCAGCAGCCAAGATTCAGGGTACACCGGGGAGCTGTTTTTT.

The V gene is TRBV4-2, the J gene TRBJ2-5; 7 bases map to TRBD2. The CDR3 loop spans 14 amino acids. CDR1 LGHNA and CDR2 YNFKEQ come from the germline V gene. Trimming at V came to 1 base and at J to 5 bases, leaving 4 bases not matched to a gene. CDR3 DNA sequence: TGTGCCAGCAGCCAAGCCGAGGGAGGGGAGACCCAGTACTTC. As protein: CASSQAEGGETQYF.

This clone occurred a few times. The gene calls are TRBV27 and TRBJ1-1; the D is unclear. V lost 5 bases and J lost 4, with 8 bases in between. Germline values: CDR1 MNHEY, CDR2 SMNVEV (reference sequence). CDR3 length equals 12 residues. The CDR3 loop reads CASSRRGTEAFF. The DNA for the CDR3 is TGTGCCAGCAGTCGGAGAGGCACTGAAGCTTTCTTT.

The DNA for the CDR3 is TGTGCCAGCAGCCCACAACAGGGTGCTGGTAGCACTGAAGCTTTCTTT. It codes for CASSPQQGAGSTEAFF. J is TRBJ1-1 and V is TRBV5-5; TRBD1 might be the D (6 bases). Germline CDR1 SGHKS, CDR2 YYEKEE (reference sequence). The V end lost 4 bases, the J end lost 4 bases, and 20 bases lay between the germline ends. CDR3 size: 16 residues. Full variable domain (outside the CDR3, taken from reference TRBV5-5 and TRBJ1-1): DAGVTQSPTHLIKTRGQQVTLRCSPISGHKSVSWYQQVLGQGPQFIFQYYEKEERGRGNFPDRFSARQFPNYSSELNVNALLLGDSALYLCASSPQQGAGSTEAFFGQGTRLTVV.

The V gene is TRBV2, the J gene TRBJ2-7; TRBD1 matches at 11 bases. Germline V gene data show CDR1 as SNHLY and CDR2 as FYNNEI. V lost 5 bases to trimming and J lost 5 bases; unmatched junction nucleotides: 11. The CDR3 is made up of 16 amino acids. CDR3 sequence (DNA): TGTGCCAGCAGTTCAGATGGGACAGGGGGTAACAACGAGCAGTACTTC. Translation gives CASSSDGTGGNNEQYF.

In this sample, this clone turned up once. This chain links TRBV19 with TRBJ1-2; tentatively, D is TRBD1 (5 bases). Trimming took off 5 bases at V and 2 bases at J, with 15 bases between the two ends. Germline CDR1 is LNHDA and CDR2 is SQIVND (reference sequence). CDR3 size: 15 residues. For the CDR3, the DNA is TGTGCCAGTAGTCCTGGAGGGGCAGGGAACTATGGCTACACCTTC. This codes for CASSPGGAGNYGYTF.

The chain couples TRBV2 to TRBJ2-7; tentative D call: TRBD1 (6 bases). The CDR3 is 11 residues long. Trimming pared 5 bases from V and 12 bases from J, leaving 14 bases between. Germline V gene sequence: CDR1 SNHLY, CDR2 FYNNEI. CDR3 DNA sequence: TGTGCCAGCAGTTGGACAGTCTCGACGTACTTC. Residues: CASSWTVSTYF.

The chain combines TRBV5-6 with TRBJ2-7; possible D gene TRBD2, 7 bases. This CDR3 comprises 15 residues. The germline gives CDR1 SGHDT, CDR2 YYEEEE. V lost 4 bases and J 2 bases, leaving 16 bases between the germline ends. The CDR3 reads CASSPRGGNPYEQYF. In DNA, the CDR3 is TGTGCCAGCAGCCCGAGGGGGGGAAACCCCTACGAGCAGTACTTC.